This T cell receptor (beta chain) was profiled in a study of cytomegalovirus exposure and HLA in healthy donors. CDR3 length: 16 amino acids. V was clipped by 1 base and J by 6 bases; unmatched bases: 9. Per the germline V gene, CDR1 is SGHVS and CDR2 is FQNEAQ. About this clone itself: As yet, its antigen is unknown.

Study results and caveats: It was 164 TCR beta chains that were listed as cytomegalovirus-associated. Per published reports, the classifier diagnosed cytomegalovirus status with high specificity and sensitivity. Three of the chains that were CMV-associated were confirmed in vitro to be specific for CMV antigens. Among TCR sequences, most were rare, though some public TCRs appeared in many donors.

The table came from immunoSEQ multiplex PCR; TCRdb's copy has only in-frame clones and leaves some out. The table has 260,000 or so clones, more than 75% seen once. The TCR originated in a young woman in good health and CMV-seronegative. This chain joins TRBV7-8 and TRBJ2-7; 10 bases fit TRBD2. The specimen sequenced was PBMCs. The CDR3 sequence: CASSLVSGRVLREQYF. For the CDR3, the DNA is TGTGCCAGCAGCTTAGTAAGCGGGAGGGTCTTACGCGAGCAGTACTTC.